The sequence of this T cell receptor (beta chain) was determined in a study of blood T cell repertoires in COVID-19 (dated by TCRdb to the early 2020s). Some background on the complete study: The collaborator samples originated in the United States, Italy and Spain and spanned the acute and convalescent phases of COVID-19. The material from the prospective study consisted of cDNA or gDNA derived from T cells, B-cell-depleted T cells, or PBMCs. The dataset comprised deeply sampled blood TCRbeta repertoires from subjects exposed to, actively infected with, or recovered from COVID-19. The repertoires were released in a freely available public database intended as a resource for research on the immune response to SARS-CoV-2. The samples were drawn from two sources: the first 160 participants of the ongoing ImmuneRACE study, and 1,254 subjects contributed by 6 global collaborators. Sample metadata almost always included a de-identified subject ID, COVID-19 status, age in years and sex. Where available, HLA class I and class II types were obtained from metadata supplied by the sample provider rather than from assay-based typing.

The immunoSEQ Assay, a bias-controlled multiplex PCR, was used to amplify TCRbeta CDR3 regions from genomic DNA. The authors processed their data as follows. Within the assay, amplification of reference gene primers was used to estimate how many nucleated cells each sample contained. To quantify the absolute abundance of each unique TCRbeta CDR3 rearrangement, sequence reads were collapsed and filtered. For each sample, productive Simpson clonality was calculated as the square root of Simpson's diversity index over productive rearrangements. This immuneACCESS table, as held by TCRdb, lists in-frame sequences with V and J called but not all clones. Of the missing ones, under half trace to an unresolved V gene in checked studies; the others have no known cause. V and J calls and clone size follow that table, whereas D and trimming were derived from the DNA. This sample holds 110,000 to 150,000 clones; over 75% were observed only once. About 2.9% of the sample is in the top ten clones.

What the study reported, not specific to this receptor: Clinical and demographic metadata were provided uncurated, with the amount varying by source and participant.

Inclusive of the bounding cysteine and phenylalanine, the CDR3 is 21 residues long. Only the CDR3 DNA is retained, 63 bases long and in frame from the first base. Compared with germline, V lacks 7 bases and J lacks 2 bases; bases without a gene match: 20. CDR1 LNHDA and CDR2 SQIVND were looked up in the germline V gene (reference sequence). Each collaborating institution followed its own protocols to collect whole blood in K2EDTA tubes. For TCRbeta analysis, collaborator samples were shipped as frozen whole blood, as isolated PBMCs, or as DNA extracted from either sample type. With regard to this clone: Its antigen remains undetermined. Base qualities are missing; no much larger clone stands one base away.

The chain links TRBV19 with TRBJ2-1; the central 13 bases match TRBD2. The sequencing sample was made of peripheral blood. The receptor's source is a man in his forties or fifties with acute or convalescent COVID-19. Here the CDR3 is given as CASIEQGILAGGPGPYNEQFF. At the DNA level, the sequence is TGTGCCAGTATAGAACAGGGCATACTAGCGGGAGGGCCGGGTCCCTACAATGAGCAGTTCTTC. With the rest looked up from the reference TRBV19 and TRBJ2-1 genes rather than sequenced, the full variable domain is DGGITQSPKYLFRKEGQNVTLSCEQNLNHDAMYWYRQDPGQGLRLIYYSQIVNDFQKGDIAEGYSVSREKKESFPLTVTSAQKNPTAFYLCASIEQGILAGGPGPYNEQFFGPGTRLTVL.